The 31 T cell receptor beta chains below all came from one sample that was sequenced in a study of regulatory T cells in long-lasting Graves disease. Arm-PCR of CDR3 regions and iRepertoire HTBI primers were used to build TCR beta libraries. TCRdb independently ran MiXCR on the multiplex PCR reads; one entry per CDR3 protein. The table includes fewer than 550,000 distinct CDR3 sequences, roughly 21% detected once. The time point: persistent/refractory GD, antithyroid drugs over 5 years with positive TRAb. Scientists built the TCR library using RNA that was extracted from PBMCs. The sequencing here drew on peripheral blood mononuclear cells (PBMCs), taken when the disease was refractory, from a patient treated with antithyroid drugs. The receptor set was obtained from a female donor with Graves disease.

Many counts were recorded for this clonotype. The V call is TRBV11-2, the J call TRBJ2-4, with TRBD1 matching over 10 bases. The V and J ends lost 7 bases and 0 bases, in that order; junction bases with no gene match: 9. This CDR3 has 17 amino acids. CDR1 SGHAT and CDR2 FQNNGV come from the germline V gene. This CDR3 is CASTTGQGFLAKNIQYF. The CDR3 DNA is TGTGCCAGCACCACGGGACAGGGGTTTCTAGCCAAAAACATTCAGTACTTC.

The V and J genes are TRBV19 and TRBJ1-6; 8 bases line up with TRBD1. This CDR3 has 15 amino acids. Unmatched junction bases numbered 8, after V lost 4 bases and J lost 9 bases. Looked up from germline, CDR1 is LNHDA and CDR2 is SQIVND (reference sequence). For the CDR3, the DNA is TGTGCCAGTAGTACCGAACAGGGGGTGGGTTCACCCCTCCACTTT. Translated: CASSTEQGVGSPLHF.

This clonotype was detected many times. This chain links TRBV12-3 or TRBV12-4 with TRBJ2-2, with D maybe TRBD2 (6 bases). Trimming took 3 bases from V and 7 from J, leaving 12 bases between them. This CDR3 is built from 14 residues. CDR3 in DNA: TGTGCCAGCAGTTTCCTCCGGAGGGGCGGGGAGCTGTTTTTT. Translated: CASSFLRRGGELFF.

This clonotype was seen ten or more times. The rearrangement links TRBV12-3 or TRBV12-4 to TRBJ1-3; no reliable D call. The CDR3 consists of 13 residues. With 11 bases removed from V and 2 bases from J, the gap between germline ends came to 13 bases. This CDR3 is CAGGRPAGNTIYF. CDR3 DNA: TGTGCCGGAGGAAGACCGGCTGGAAACACCATATATTTT.

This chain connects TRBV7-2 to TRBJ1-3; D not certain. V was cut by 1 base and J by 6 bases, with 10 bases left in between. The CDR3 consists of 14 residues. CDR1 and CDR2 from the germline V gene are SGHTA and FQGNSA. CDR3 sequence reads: CASSLDITENTIYF. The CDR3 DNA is TGTGCCAGCAGCTTAGATATAACTGAAAACACCATATATTTT.

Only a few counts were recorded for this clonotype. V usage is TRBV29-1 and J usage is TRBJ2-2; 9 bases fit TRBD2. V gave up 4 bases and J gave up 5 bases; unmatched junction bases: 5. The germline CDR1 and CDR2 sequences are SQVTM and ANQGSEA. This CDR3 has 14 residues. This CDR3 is CSVGLAGWTGELFF. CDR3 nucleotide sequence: TGCAGCGTTGGGCTAGCGGGGTGGACCGGGGAGCTGTTTTTT.

The CDR3 is CASSTPNSPLHF. Written as DNA, the CDR3 is TGTGCCAGTAGTACGCCAAATTCACCCCTCCACTTT. The chain carries TRBV19 and TRBJ1-6; no reliable D call. This CDR3 is 12 amino acids long. Deletions cut 4 bases from V and 7 bases from J, with 5 bases between. CDR1 is LNHDA and CDR2 is SQIVND in the germline V gene (reference sequence).

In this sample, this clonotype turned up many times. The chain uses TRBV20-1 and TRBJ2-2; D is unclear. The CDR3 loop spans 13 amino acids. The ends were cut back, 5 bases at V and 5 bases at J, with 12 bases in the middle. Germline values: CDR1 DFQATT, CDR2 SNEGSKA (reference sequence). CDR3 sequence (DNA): TGCAGTGCTCCTCGCTGGGATACCGGGGAGCTGTTTTTT. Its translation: CSAPRWDTGELFF.

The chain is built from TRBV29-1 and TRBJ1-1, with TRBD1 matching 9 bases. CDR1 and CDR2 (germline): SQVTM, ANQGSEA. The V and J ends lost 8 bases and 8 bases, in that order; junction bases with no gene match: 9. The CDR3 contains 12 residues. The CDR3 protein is CSINRGRLEAFF. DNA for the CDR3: TGCAGCATAAACAGGGGGCGGTTGGAAGCTTTCTTT.

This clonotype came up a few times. The CDR3, as DNA: TGTGCCAGCAGCTCACCGGGCCAGGCCCACAATGAGCAGTTCTTC. This translates into CASSSPGQAHNEQFF. The rearrangement links TRBV7-2 to TRBJ2-1; D uncertain. Germline loops: CDR1 SGHTA, CDR2 FQGNSA. CDR3 length: 15 residues. Trimming took off 4 bases at V and 5 bases at J, with 15 bases between the two ends.

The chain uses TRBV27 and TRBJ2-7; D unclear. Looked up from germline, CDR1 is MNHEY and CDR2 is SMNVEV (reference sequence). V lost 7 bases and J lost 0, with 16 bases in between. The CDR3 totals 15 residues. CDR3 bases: TGTGCCAGCAAAGTCCGGATAGATCCCTCCTACGAGCAGTACTTC. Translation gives CASKVRIDPSYEQYF.

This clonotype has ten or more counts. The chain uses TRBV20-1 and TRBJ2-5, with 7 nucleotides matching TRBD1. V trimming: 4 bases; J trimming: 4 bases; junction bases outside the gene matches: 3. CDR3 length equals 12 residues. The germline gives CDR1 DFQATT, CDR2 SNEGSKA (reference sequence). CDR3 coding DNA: TGCAGTGCTAAAAGGACAGGAGAGACCCAGTACTTC. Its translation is CSAKRTGETQYF.

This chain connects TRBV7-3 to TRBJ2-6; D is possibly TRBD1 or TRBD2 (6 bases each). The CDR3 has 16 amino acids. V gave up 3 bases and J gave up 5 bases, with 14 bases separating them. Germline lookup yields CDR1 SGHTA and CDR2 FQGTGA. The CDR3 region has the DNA TGTGCCAGCAGCTTTACAGGGACTGGGCGGGCCAACGTCCTGACTTTC. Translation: CASSFTGTGRANVLTF.

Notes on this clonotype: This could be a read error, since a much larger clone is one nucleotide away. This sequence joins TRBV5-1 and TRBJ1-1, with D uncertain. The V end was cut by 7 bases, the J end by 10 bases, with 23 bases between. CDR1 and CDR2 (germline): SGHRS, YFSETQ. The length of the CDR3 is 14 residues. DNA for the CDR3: TGCGCCAGCCGTCGAGTGGGTTCAAACGCAGGAGCTTTCTTT. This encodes CASRRVGSNAGAFF. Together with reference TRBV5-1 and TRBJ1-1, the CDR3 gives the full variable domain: KAGVTQTPRYLIKTRGQQVTLSCSPISGHRSVSWYQQTPGQGLQFLFEYFSETQRNKGNFPGRFSGRQFSNSRSEMNVSTLELGDSALYLCASRRVGSNAGAFFGQGTRLTVV.

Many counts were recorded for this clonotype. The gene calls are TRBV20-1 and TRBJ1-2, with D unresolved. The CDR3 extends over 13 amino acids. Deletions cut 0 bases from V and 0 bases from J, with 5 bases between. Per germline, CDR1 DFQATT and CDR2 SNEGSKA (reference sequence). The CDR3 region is CSARDGSNYGYTF. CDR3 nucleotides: TGCAGTGCTAGAGATGGGTCTAACTATGGCTACACCTTC.

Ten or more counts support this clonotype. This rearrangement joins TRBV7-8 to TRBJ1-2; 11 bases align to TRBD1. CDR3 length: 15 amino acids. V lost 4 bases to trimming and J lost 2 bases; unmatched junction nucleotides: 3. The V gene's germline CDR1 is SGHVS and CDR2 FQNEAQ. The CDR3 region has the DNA TGTGCCAGCAGCTCCTGGGACAGGGGGAACTATGGCTACACCTTC. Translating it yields CASSSWDRGNYGYTF.

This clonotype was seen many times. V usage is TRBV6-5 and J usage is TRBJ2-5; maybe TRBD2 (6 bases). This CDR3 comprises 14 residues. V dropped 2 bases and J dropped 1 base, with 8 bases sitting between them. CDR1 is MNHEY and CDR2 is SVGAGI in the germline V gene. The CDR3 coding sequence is TGTGCCAGCAGTTACGGAGGGGTCCAAGAGACCCAGTACTTC. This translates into CASSYGGVQETQYF.

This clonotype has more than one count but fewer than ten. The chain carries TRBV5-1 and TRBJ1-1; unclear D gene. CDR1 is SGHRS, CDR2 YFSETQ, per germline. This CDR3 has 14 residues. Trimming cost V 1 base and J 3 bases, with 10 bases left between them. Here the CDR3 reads CASSLMPGDTEAFF. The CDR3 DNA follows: TGCGCCAGCAGCTTGATGCCCGGGGACACTGAAGCTTTCTTT.

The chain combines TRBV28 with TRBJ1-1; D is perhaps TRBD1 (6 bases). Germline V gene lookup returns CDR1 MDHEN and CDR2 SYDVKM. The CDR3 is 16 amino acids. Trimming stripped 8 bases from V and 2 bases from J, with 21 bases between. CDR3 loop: CASGSRDYRVNTEAFF. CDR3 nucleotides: TGTGCCAGCGGTTCAAGAGACTACAGGGTTAACACTGAAGCTTTCTTT.

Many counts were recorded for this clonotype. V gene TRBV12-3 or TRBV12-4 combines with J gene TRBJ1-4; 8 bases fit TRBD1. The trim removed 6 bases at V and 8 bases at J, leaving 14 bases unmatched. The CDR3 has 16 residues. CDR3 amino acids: CASRLHGQGMEEKLFF. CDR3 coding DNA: TGTGCCAGCAGGTTACATGGACAGGGAATGGAGGAAAAACTGTTTTTT.

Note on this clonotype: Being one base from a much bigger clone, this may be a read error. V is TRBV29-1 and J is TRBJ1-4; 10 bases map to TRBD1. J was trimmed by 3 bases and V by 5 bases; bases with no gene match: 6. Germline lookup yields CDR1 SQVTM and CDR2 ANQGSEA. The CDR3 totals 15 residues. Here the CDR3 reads CSVPGTGDSNEKLFF. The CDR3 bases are TGCAGCGTTCCCGGGACAGGGGACTCTAATGAAAAACTGTTTTTT.

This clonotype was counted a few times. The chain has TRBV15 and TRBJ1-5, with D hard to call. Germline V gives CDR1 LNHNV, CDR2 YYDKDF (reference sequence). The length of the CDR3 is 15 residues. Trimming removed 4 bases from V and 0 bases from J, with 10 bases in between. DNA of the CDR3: TGTGCCACCAGCATGCGACACCTTAGCAATCAGCCCCAGCATTTT. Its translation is CATSMRHLSNQPQHF.

CDR3 bases: TGTGCCACCAGTGATTCCGGGACAGGGGCGGATGAGCAGTTCTTC. Encoded protein: CATSDSGTGADEQFF. The chain couples TRBV24-1 to TRBJ2-1, with 10 positions matching TRBD1. The CDR3 sequence is 15 residues long. Losses at the gene ends were 2 bases for V and 8 bases for J; bases not matched to a gene: 5. CDR1 and CDR2 from the germline V gene are KGHDR and SFDVKD.

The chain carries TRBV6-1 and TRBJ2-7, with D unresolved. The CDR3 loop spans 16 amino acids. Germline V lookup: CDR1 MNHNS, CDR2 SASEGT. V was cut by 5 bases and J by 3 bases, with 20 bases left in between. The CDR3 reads CASSPWVDKPRYEQYF. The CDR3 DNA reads TGTGCCAGCAGTCCATGGGTTGACAAACCGCGCTACGAGCAGTACTTC.

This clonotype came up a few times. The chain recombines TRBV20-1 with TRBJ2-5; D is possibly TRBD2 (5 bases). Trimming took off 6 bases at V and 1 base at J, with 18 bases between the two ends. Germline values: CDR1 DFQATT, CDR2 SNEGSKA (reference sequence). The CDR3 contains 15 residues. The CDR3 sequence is CSARLGLFAQETQYF. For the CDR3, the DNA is TGCAGTGCCCGACTCGGACTCTTCGCCCAAGAGACCCAGTACTTC.

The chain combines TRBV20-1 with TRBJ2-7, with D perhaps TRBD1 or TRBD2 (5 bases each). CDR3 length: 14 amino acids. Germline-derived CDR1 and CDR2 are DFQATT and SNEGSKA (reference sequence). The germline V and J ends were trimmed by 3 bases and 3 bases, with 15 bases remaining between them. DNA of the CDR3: TGCAGTGCTAGGGGTGACCTGGGGGTCTACGAGCAGTACTTC. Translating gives CSARGDLGVYEQYF.

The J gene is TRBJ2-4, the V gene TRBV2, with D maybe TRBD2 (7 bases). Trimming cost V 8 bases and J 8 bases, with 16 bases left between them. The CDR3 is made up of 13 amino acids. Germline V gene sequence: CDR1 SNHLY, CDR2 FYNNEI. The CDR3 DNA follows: TGTGCCAGCTCAAGGGGGGGTAGAGACATTCAGTACTTC. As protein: CASSRGGRDIQYF.

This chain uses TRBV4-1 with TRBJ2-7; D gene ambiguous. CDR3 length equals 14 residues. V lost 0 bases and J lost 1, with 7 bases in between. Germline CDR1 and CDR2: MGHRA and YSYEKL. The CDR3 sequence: CASSQDFKSYEQYF. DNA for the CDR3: TGCGCCAGCAGCCAAGATTTCAAGTCCTACGAGCAGTACTTC.

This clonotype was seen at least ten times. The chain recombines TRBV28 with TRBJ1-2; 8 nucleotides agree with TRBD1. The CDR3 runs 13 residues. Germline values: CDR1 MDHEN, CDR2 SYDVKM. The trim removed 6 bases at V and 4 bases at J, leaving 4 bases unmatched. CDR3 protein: CASSPGTGYGYTF. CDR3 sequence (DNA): TGTGCCAGCAGCCCCGGGACAGGCTATGGCTACACCTTC.

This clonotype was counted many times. The CDR3 DNA is TGCAGTGCTAGAGATCCGGACTACTCCTACGAGCAGTACTTC. This encodes CSARDPDYSYEQYF. The V and J genes are TRBV20-1 and TRBJ2-7; TRBD2 might be the D (6 bases). CDR3 length: 14 residues. The germline V and J ends were trimmed by 0 bases and 0 bases, with 9 bases remaining between them. Germline values: CDR1 DFQATT, CDR2 SNEGSKA (reference sequence).

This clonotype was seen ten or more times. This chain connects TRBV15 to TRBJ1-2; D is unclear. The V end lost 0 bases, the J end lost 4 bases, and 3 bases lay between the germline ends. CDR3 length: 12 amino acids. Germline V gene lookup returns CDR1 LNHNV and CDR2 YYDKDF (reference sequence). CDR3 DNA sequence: TGTGCCACCAGCAGAGACAGCTATGGCTACACCTTC. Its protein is CATSRDSYGYTF.